This T cell receptor beta chain was identified during a study of blood T cell repertoires in COVID-19. About the research overall: COVID-19 samples, acute and convalescent, were from the United States, Italy and Spain.

Per the original data handling: Amplification from reference gene primers served as the basis for estimated nucleated cell counts. Repertoires were generated with immunoSEQ multiplex PCR, while TCRdb's copy carries only in-frame clones and drops some. That table furnishes V, J and clone size, whereas the DNA furnished D and trimming. This table has about 410,000 clones, 70% to 90% appearing once. This CDR3 has 16 residues. The germline V gene encodes CDR1 LGHNA and CDR2 YNFKEQ. Losses at the gene ends were 3 bases for V and 4 bases for J; bases not matched to a gene: 8. The source material was peripheral blood. This receptor was identified in a woman aged 25 to 45 with active or convalescent COVID-19. The V gene is TRBV4-2, the J gene TRBJ2-5, with 10 bases that match TRBD2. The CDR3 DNA follows: TGTGCCAGCAGCCAGCTAGCGGGAGAAGTTGGAGAGACCCAGTACTTC. This codes for CASSQLAGEVGETQYF.